This TCR beta chain is drawn from a study of metastatic and nonmetastatic thyroid tumors. About the study: Comparison of repertoires was carried out across blood and tumor or nodule tissue from malignant and benign thyroid patients.

Methods used by the authors: A distant-metastasis classifier for papillary thyroid cancer was built using CDR3 differences across clinicopathological groups. MiXCR re-clonotyped the PCR reads for TCRdb. The V and J calls, along with clone size, are taken from TCRdb and not from the paper's own processing. The sample holds approximately 70,000 clones, more than 3.5% seen once. V lost 3 bases, J lost 6 bases, and 12 bases lay in between. This CDR3 comprises 14 residues. Germline lookup yields CDR1 LNHDA and CDR2 SQIVND (reference sequence). General study points: Malignant thyroid tumors reportedly had TCR beta diversity that was significantly higher than in benign nodules, in blood and tumor.

All patients were treatment-naive before thyroid surgery. This clone was detected ten times or more. Its antigen is not identified. The sequence came from a female donor with papillary thyroid cancer or a benign thyroid nodule (not recorded which). Some clones in this sample may be carry-over from other donors' samples. Sequencing was performed on blood. J is TRBJ2-1 and V is TRBV19; possibly TRBD2 for D (5 bases). The CDR3 loop is CASSMSEAPNEQFF. The CDR3 DNA reads TGTGCCAGTAGTATGTCGGAGGCCCCCAATGAGCAGTTCTTC.